This T cell receptor (beta chain) was sequenced for a study of blood T cell repertoires in COVID-19. This CDR3 comprises 16 residues. The V gene lost 3 bases and the J gene lost 4 bases, with 18 bases spanning the gap. In germline, CDR1 is MDHEN, CDR2 SYDVKM. Only in-frame clones appear in the TCRdb table, and some are missing; sequencing was by immunoSEQ multiplex PCR. The sample includes 200,000 to 250,000 clones, just over 85% seen only once; the top ten take about 6%. The specimen sequenced was peripheral blood. The sequence derives from a man at least 80 years old with acute or convalescent COVID-19. The chain links TRBV28 to TRBJ1-1, with D possibly matching TRBD1 (6 bases). CDR3 loop: CASSLNTGTTITEAFF. The CDR3 DNA follows: TGTGCCAGCAGTTTGAATACGGGGACAACTATCACTGAAGCTTTCTTT.